A selection of T cell receptor beta chains follows, all from one sample in a study of vaccination effects on CD4 cells after COVID-19. TCRdb's table, derived via immunoSEQ multiplex PCR, lists solely in-frame clones and lacks some. The sample comprises tens of thousands of clones, around 76% of which are singletons, and 5% to 6.5% rests with the top ten. What these receptors recognize is not known. The specimen comprised CD4+ T cells from PBMCs cultured with HIV peptides, sampled before COVID-19 vaccination. The receptors were gathered from a human donor who had a prior SARS-CoV-2 infection. CDR3s include the opening cysteine and the closing phenylalanine or tryptophan. The order of the fields is clone size, J gene, D gene, V gene, CDR3 protein, CDR3 DNA. A D gene is named only where the DNA matches it firmly. Size is stated for part of the rows, as once, few or many counts, or as a class when the clone is expanded.

abundance: .
j_gene: TRBJ2-1
d_gene: TRBD2
v_gene: TRBV7-2
CDR3aa: CASSQHPSGAYNEQFF
CDR3nt: TGTGCCAGCAGCCAACATCCTAGCGGAGCATACAATGAGCAGTTCTTC

abundance: .
j_gene: TRBJ1-2
d_gene: .
v_gene: TRBV5-1
CDR3aa: CASSPEPWRGYTF
CDR3nt: TGCGCCAGCAGCCCGGAGCCGTGGCGTGGCTACACCTTC

abundance: few
j_gene: TRBJ2-1
d_gene: TRBD2
v_gene: TRBV27
CDR3aa: CASSFSGRGDEQFF
CDR3nt: TGTGCCAGCAGTTTTAGCGGGAGAGGGGATGAGCAGTTCTTC

abundance: .
j_gene: TRBJ1-1
d_gene: .
v_gene: TRBV6-1
CDR3aa: CASSERGSTEAFF
CDR3nt: TGTGCCAGCAGTGAACGGGGGTCGACTGAAGCTTTCTTT

abundance: once
j_gene: TRBJ2-1
d_gene: .
v_gene: TRBV18
CDR3aa: CASSGLVNEQFF
CDR3nt: TGTGCCAGCTCAGGACTTGTCAATGAGCAGTTCTTC

abundance: once
j_gene: TRBJ1-5
d_gene: .
v_gene: TRBV19
CDR3aa: CASSIDSFGQPQHF
CDR3nt: TGTGCCAGTAGTATAGACAGTTTTGGTCAGCCCCAGCATTTT

abundance: once
j_gene: TRBJ1-5
d_gene: TRBD1
v_gene: TRBV19
CDR3aa: CASSTTGGRQPQHF
CDR3nt: TGTGCCAGTAGCACTACAGGGGGTCGTCAGCCCCAGCATTTT

abundance: .
j_gene: TRBJ2-2
d_gene: .
v_gene: TRBV5-5
CDR3aa: CASSLVSGELFF
CDR3nt: TGTGCCAGCAGCTTGGTGTCCGGGGAGCTGTTTTTT

abundance: .
j_gene: TRBJ2-5
d_gene: TRBD1
v_gene: TRBV18
CDR3aa: CASSHRGPETQYF
CDR3nt: TGTGCCAGCTCACACAGGGGGCCAGAGACCCAGTACTTC

abundance: .
j_gene: TRBJ2-5
d_gene: TRBD1
v_gene: TRBV15
CDR3aa: CATSGTRDSIQETQYF
CDR3nt: TGTGCCACCAGCGGCACCCGGGACAGCATACAAGAGACCCAGTACTTC

abundance: once
j_gene: TRBJ2-2
d_gene: .
v_gene: TRBV5-8
CDR3aa: CASSLRVGELFF
CDR3nt: TGTGCCAGCAGCCTCAGGGTAGGGGAGCTGTTTTTT

abundance: few
j_gene: TRBJ1-6
d_gene: .
v_gene: TRBV9
CDR3aa: CASSVEGVVSYNSPLHF
CDR3nt: TGTGCCAGCAGCGTAGAGGGGGTGGTCTCCTATAATTCACCCCTCCACTTT

abundance: .
j_gene: TRBJ2-7
d_gene: .
v_gene: TRBV5-6
CDR3aa: CASSLGLVLLDEQYF
CDR3nt: TGTGCCAGCAGCTTGGGACTAGTCCTCTTGGACGAGCAGTACTTC

abundance: .
j_gene: TRBJ2-7
d_gene: .
v_gene: TRBV10-3
CDR3aa: CAISSGTPGSYEQYF
CDR3nt: TGTGCCATCAGTTCCGGGACGCCCGGCTCCTACGAGCAGTACTTC

abundance: .
j_gene: TRBJ2-5
d_gene: TRBD2
v_gene: TRBV6-2/TRBV6-3
CDR3aa: CASSYRLAGEETQYF
CDR3nt: TGTGCCAGCAGTTACCGTCTAGCGGGAGAAGAGACCCAGTACTTC

abundance: .
j_gene: TRBJ2-3
d_gene: TRBD2
v_gene: TRBV5-1
CDR3aa: CASGLAGDVDTQYF
CDR3nt: TGCGCCAGCGGACTAGCGGGGGATGTGGATACGCAGTATTTT

abundance: .
j_gene: TRBJ2-2
d_gene: .
v_gene: TRBV25-1
CDR3aa: CASSEGANTGELFF
CDR3nt: TGTGCCAGCAGTGAGGGAGCCAACACCGGGGAGCTGTTTTTT

abundance: .
j_gene: TRBJ2-1
d_gene: TRBD2
v_gene: TRBV7-8
CDR3aa: CASIPGTSGGLDYNEQFF
CDR3nt: TGTGCCAGCATACCCGGGACTAGCGGGGGCCTAGACTACAATGAGCAGTTCTTC

abundance: .
j_gene: TRBJ1-2
d_gene: .
v_gene: TRBV7-2
CDR3aa: CASSLGHSYGYTF
CDR3nt: TGTGCCAGCAGCTTAGGACACAGCTATGGCTACACCTTC

abundance: once
j_gene: TRBJ2-3
d_gene: TRBD1
v_gene: TRBV5-4
CDR3aa: CASSLGQGVLTDTQYF
CDR3nt: TGTGCCAGCAGCTTGGGACAGGGGGTACTCACAGATACGCAGTATTTT

abundance: .
j_gene: TRBJ2-2
d_gene: TRBD2
v_gene: TRBV5-1
CDR3aa: CASSLGRSSLTSGIAGELFF
CDR3nt: TGCGCCAGCAGCTTGGGCAGATCGAGCTTGACTAGCGGGATCGCCGGGGAGCTGTTTTTT

abundance: .
j_gene: TRBJ2-6
d_gene: TRBD1
v_gene: TRBV5-6
CDR3aa: CASSWGQALTF
CDR3nt: TGTGCCAGCAGCTGGGGACAGGCTCTGACTTTC

abundance: .
j_gene: TRBJ2-1
d_gene: .
v_gene: TRBV20-1
CDR3aa: CSVFPVNEQFF
CDR3nt: TGCAGTGTTTTCCCCGTTAATGAGCAGTTCTTC

abundance: .
j_gene: TRBJ2-1
d_gene: TRBD2
v_gene: TRBV7-2
CDR3aa: CASSSQGLDSEQFF
CDR3nt: TGTGCCAGCAGCTCGCAAGGACTAGACTCTGAGCAGTTCTTC

abundance: few
j_gene: TRBJ2-1
d_gene: TRBD2
v_gene: TRBV19
CDR3aa: CASSIEGGSSYNEQFF
CDR3nt: TGTGCCAGTAGTATAGAGGGCGGGAGCTCCTACAATGAGCAGTTCTTC

abundance: .
j_gene: TRBJ2-1
d_gene: .
v_gene: TRBV7-3
CDR3aa: CASSRIVRGEQFF
CDR3nt: TGTGCCAGCAGCCGGATAGTACGGGGTGAGCAGTTCTTC

abundance: once
j_gene: TRBJ2-7
d_gene: .
v_gene: TRBV5-1
CDR3aa: CASSLVGLNYEQYF
CDR3nt: TGCGCCAGCAGCTTGGTAGGGCTCAACTACGAGCAGTACTTC

abundance: .
j_gene: TRBJ2-2
d_gene: .
v_gene: TRBV28
CDR3aa: CASSLGYTGELFF
CDR3nt: TGTGCCAGCAGCCTAGGATACACCGGGGAGCTGTTTTTT

abundance: once
j_gene: TRBJ2-3
d_gene: .
v_gene: TRBV18
CDR3aa: CASSPQRPLTDTQYF
CDR3nt: TGTGCCAGCTCACCGCAGCGGCCGCTCACAGATACGCAGTATTTT

abundance: .
j_gene: TRBJ1-2
d_gene: TRBD1
v_gene: TRBV11-3
CDR3aa: CASSLDWDSGYTF
CDR3nt: TGTGCCAGCAGCTTAGATTGGGACAGTGGCTACACCTTC

abundance: .
j_gene: TRBJ2-1
d_gene: .
v_gene: TRBV10-3
CDR3aa: CAISESAAQEFF
CDR3nt: TGTGCCATCAGTGAGTCGGCAGCCCAAGAGTTCTTC

abundance: few
j_gene: TRBJ2-1
d_gene: .
v_gene: TRBV7-2
CDR3aa: CASSLGGASYNEQFF
CDR3nt: TGTGCCAGCAGCTTAGGGGGGGCTTCCTACAATGAGCAGTTCTTC

abundance: once
j_gene: TRBJ1-3
d_gene: TRBD1
v_gene: TRBV27
CDR3aa: CASSPSRDRGNTIYF
CDR3nt: TGTGCCAGCAGCCCTTCAAGGGACAGAGGAAACACCATATATTTT

abundance: .
j_gene: TRBJ2-7
d_gene: TRBD2
v_gene: TRBV5-1
CDR3aa: CASSYGTSETYEQYF
CDR3nt: TGCGCCAGCAGCTACGGGACTAGCGAGACCTACGAGCAGTACTTC

abundance: .
j_gene: TRBJ1-4
d_gene: TRBD1
v_gene: TRBV7-9
CDR3aa: CASSYRGRDEKLFF
CDR3nt: TGTGCCAGCAGCTACAGGGGGCGCGATGAAAAACTGTTTTTT

abundance: .
j_gene: TRBJ2-2
d_gene: TRBD1
v_gene: TRBV13
CDR3aa: CASSLTGVHTGELFF
CDR3nt: TGTGCCAGCAGCCTAACAGGGGTGCACACCGGGGAGCTGTTTTTT

abundance: .
j_gene: TRBJ1-5
d_gene: .
v_gene: TRBV5-1
CDR3aa: CASSLDGRNQPQHF
CDR3nt: TGCGCCAGCAGCTTGGATGGGAGGAATCAGCCCCAGCATTTT

abundance: .
j_gene: TRBJ2-1
d_gene: .
v_gene: TRBV6-2/TRBV6-3
CDR3aa: CASSPYDYPNNEQFF
CDR3nt: TGTGCCAGCAGCCCTTACGATTACCCTAACAATGAGCAGTTCTTC

abundance: .
j_gene: TRBJ2-1
d_gene: .
v_gene: TRBV2
CDR3aa: CASSGSRGTEQFF
CDR3nt: TGTGCCAGCAGTGGCAGCAGGGGAACCGAGCAGTTCTTC

abundance: .
j_gene: TRBJ2-7
d_gene: TRBD2
v_gene: TRBV11-3
CDR3aa: CASRTTSGSREQYF
CDR3nt: TGTGCCAGCAGGACGACTAGCGGGAGTAGGGAGCAGTACTTC

abundance: .
j_gene: TRBJ1-2
d_gene: TRBD1
v_gene: TRBV4-2
CDR3aa: CASSPDTGGLGYTF
CDR3nt: TGTGCCAGCAGCCCCGATACAGGGGGCCTTGGCTACACCTTC

abundance: .
j_gene: TRBJ2-1
d_gene: TRBD2
v_gene: TRBV7-9
CDR3aa: CASSLAWREGDEQFF
CDR3nt: TGTGCCAGCAGCTTAGCGTGGAGGGAGGGCGATGAGCAGTTCTTC

abundance: .
j_gene: TRBJ1-2
d_gene: .
v_gene: TRBV30
CDR3aa: CAWSVEGRGPIYGYTF
CDR3nt: TGTGCCTGGAGTGTAGAAGGCAGGGGTCCTATCTATGGCTACACCTTC

abundance: .
j_gene: TRBJ2-5
d_gene: .
v_gene: TRBV18
CDR3aa: CASSDENQETQYF
CDR3nt: TGTGCCAGCTCAGACGAGAACCAAGAGACCCAGTACTTC

abundance: few
j_gene: TRBJ1-2
d_gene: .
v_gene: TRBV5-4
CDR3aa: CASSLGPGTARGYTF
CDR3nt: TGTGCCAGCAGCTTGGGTCCAGGGACGGCGCGTGGCTACACCTTC